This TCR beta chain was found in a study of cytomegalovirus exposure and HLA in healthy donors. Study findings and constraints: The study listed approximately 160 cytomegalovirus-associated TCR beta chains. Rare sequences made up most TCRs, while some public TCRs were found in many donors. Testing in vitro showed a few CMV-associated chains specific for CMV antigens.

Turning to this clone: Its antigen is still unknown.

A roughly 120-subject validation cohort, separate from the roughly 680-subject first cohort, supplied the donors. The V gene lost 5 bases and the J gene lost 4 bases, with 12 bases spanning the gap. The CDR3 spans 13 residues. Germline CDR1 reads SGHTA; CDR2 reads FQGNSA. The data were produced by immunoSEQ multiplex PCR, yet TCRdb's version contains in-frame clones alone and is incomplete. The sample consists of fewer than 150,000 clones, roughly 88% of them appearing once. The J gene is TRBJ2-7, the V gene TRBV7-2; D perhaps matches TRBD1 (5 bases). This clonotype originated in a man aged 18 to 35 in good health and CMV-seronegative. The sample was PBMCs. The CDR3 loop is CASSPWTSYEQYF. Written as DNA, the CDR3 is TGTGCCAGCAGCCCTTGGACATCTTACGAGCAGTACTTC.